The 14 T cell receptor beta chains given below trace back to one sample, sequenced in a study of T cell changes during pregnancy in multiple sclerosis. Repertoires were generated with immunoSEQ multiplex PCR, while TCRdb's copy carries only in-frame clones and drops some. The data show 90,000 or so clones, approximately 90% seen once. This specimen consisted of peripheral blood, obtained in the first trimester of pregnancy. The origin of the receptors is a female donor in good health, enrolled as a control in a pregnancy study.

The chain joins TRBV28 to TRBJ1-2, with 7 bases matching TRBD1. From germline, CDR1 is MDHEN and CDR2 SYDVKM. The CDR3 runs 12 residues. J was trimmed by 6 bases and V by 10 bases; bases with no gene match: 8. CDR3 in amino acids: CAITDRVDGYTF. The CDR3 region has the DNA TGTGCCATCACCGACAGGGTGGATGGCTACACCTTC.

The DNA for the CDR3 is TGTGCCAGCAGAAATGTCAGGGGCGCTTTCTTT. Amino acids: CASRNVRGAFF. The V call is TRBV28, the J call TRBJ1-1, with a tentative D call TRBD1 (6 bases). Germline V gene lookup returns CDR1 MDHEN and CDR2 SYDVKM. Trimming stripped 6 bases from V and 11 bases from J, with 13 bases between. CDR3 length: 11 residues.

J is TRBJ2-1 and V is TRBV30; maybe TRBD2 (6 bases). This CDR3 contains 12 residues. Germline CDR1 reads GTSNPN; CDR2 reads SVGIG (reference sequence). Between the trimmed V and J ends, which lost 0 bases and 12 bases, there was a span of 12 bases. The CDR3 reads CAWSVRGSWQFF. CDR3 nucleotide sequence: TGTGCCTGGAGTGTACGGGGGAGTTGGCAGTTCTTC. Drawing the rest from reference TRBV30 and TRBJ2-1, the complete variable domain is SQTIHQWPATLVQPVGSPLSLECTVEGTSNPNLYWYRQAAGRGLQLLFYSVGIGQISSEVPQNLSASRPQDRQFILSSKKLLLSDSGFYLCAWSVRGSWQFFGPGTRLTVL.

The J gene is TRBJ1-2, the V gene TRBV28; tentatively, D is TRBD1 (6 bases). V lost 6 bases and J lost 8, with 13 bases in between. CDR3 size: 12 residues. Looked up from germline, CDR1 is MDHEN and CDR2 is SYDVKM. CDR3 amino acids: CASSTGRGGYTF. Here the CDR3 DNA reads TGTGCCAGCAGCACAGGGAGGGGAGGCTACACCTTC.

The CDR3 region is CASSQGPPGASGANVLTF. As DNA, the CDR3 is TGCGCCAGCAGCCAAGGGCCACCAGGGGCCTCTGGGGCCAACGTCCTGACTTTC. V gene TRBV4-3 combines with J gene TRBJ2-6, with D possibly being TRBD1 (6 bases). Trimming left V 1 base short and J 0 bases short, with 13 bases between. CDR3 size: 18 residues. CDR1 is LGHNA, CDR2 YSLEER, per germline.

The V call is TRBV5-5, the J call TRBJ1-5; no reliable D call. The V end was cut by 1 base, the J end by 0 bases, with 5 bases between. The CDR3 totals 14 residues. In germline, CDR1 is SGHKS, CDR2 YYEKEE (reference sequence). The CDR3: CASSLLDSNQPQHF. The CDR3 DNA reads TGTGCCAGCAGCTTGTTAGATAGCAATCAGCCCCAGCATTTT.

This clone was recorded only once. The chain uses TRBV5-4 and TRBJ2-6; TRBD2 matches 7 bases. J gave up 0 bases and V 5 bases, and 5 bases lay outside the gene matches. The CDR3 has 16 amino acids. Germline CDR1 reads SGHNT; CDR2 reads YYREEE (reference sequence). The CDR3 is CASRPAGVSGANVLTF. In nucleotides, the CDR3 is TGTGCCAGCAGGCCGGCGGGGGTCTCTGGGGCCAACGTCCTGACTTTC.

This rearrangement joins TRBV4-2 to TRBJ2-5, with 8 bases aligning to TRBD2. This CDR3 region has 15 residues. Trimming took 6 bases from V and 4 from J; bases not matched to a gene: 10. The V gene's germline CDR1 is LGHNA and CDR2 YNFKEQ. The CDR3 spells CASSSGAGGPETQYF. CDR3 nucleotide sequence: TGTGCCAGCAGTTCGGGCGCGGGGGGCCCAGAGACCCAGTACTTC.

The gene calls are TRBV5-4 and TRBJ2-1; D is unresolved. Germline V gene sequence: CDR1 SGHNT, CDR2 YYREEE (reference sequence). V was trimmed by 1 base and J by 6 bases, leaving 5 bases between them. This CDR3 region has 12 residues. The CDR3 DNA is TGTGCCAGCAGCTTGCGGGTCAATGAGCAGTTCTTC. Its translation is CASSLRVNEQFF.

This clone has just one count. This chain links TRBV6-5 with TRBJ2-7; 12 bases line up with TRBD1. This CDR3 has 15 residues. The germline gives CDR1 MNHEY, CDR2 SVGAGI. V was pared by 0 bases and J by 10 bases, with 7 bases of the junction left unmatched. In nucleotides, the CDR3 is TGTGCCAGCAGTTACTCGGAGGGGACAGGGGGCCGACAGTACTTC. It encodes CASSYSEGTGGRQYF.

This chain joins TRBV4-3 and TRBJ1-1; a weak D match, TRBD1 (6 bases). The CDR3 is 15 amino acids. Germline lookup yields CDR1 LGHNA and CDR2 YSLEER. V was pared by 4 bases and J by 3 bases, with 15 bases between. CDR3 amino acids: CASSRAGAEDTEAFF. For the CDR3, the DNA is TGCGCCAGCAGCCGGGCAGGGGCTGAGGACACTGAAGCTTTCTTT.

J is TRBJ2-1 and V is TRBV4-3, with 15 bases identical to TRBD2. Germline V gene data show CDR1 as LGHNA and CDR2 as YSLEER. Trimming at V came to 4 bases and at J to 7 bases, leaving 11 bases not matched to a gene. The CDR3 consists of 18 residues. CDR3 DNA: TGCGCCAGCAGCCTCACTCCGGGACTAGCGGGGGGCAGGAATGAGCAGTTCTTC. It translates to CASSLTPGLAGGRNEQFF.

Here the CDR3 DNA reads TGTGCCAGCAGCTTAGGGCCCAGCGGGGGGGCCGAGAATGAGCAGTTCTTC. Protein product: CASSLGPSGGAENEQFF. This sequence joins TRBV7-8 and TRBJ2-1; 10 positions agree with TRBD2. With 1 base clipped from V and 7 bases from J, the junction kept 10 bases outside the gene matches. This CDR3 comprises 17 residues. In germline, CDR1 is SGHVS, CDR2 FQNEAQ. The full variable domain, with the rest looked up from reference TRBV7-8 and TRBJ2-1, is GAGVSQSPRYKVAKRGQDVALRCDPISGHVSLFWYQQALGQGPEFLTYFQNEAQLDKSGLPSDRFFAERPEGSVSTLKIQRTQQEDSAVYLCASSLGPSGGAENEQFFGPGTRLTVL.

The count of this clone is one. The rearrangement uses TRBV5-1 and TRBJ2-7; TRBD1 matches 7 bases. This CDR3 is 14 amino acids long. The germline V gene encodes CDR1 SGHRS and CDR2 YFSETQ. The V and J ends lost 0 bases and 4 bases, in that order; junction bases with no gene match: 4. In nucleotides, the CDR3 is TGCGCCAGCAGCTTGGTGACAGGGCCGTACGAGCAGTACTTC. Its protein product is CASSLVTGPYEQYF.